Listed below are T cell receptor beta chains from one sample, sequenced in a study of T cell clones after liver transplantation. TCRdb keeps only in-frame clones here, not all; method: immunoSEQ multiplex PCR. The data contain about 85,000 clones, roughly 82% of them singletons. Here the sequenced sample was CD4+ T cells from blood, taken approximately 3.5 years after liver transplant. All receptors come from a human patient who received a liver transplant. Some T cells may have originated in the graft donor. Both conserved end residues are part of each CDR3. The D gene is left open where the match is weak. A row's size may be missing; if present it is once, few, many or a size class.

V	J	D	length	size	CDR3	DNA
TRBV2	TRBJ2-7	TRBD1	15	.	CASRLQGGSSYEQYF	TGTGCCAGCAGGTTACAGGGGGGATCCTCCTACGAGCAGTACTTC
TRBV29-1	TRBJ2-7	TRBD1	13	.	CSVCRDRAYEQYF	TGCAGCGTGTGCCGGGACAGGGCCTACGAGCAGTACTTC
TRBV7-2	TRBJ2-7	.	15	.	CASRLKHASSYEQYF	TGTGCCAGCAGGTTGAAACACGCGAGCTCCTACGAGCAGTACTTC
TRBV19	TRBJ1-5	TRBD1	14	.	CASSSRTGYQPQHF	TGTGCCAGTTCCTCCCGGACAGGGTATCAGCCCCAGCATTTT
TRBV5-1	TRBJ2-7	TRBD1	14	.	CASSQGQGVDEQYF	TGCGCCAGCAGCCAGGGACAGGGGGTAGACGAGCAGTACTTC
TRBV6-5	TRBJ2-7	TRBD1	14	.	CASSLDRVAHEQYF	TGTGCCAGCAGCCTTGACAGGGTCGCCCACGAGCAGTACTTC
TRBV7-2	TRBJ2-3	.	14	.	CASSLGGTEDTQYF	TGTGCCAGCAGCTTGGGAGGAACGGAAGATACGCAGTATTTT
TRBV6-5	TRBJ2-5	.	14	few	CASTQSRDQRTQYF	TGTGCCAGCACCCAGAGTAGAGATCAGAGGACCCAGTACTTC
TRBV5-4	TRBJ2-7	TRBD1	17	.	CASSLPGTAEGPYEQYF	TGTGCCAGCAGCTTACCCGGGACAGCCGAGGGGCCCTACGAGCAGTACTTC
TRBV27	TRBJ1-3	.	14	.	CASSQGRAGNTIYF	TGTGCCAGCAGTCAGGGTAGGGCCGGAAACACCATATATTTT
TRBV7-2	TRBJ2-7	.	13	.	CASSRPGSYEQYF	TGTGCCAGCAGCCGACCGGGGTCCTACGAGCAGTACTTC
TRBV5-4	TRBJ2-7	.	12	.	CASRSAWDEQYF	TGTGCCAGCAGGTCCGCTTGGGACGAGCAGTACTTC
TRBV28	TRBJ1-1	.	12	few	CASSPLSTEAFF	TGTGCCAGCAGTCCATTATCCACTGAAGCTTTCTTT
TRBV6-1	TRBJ2-7	.	13	few	CASSEIRLYEQYF	TGTGCCAGCAGTGAAATCCGTCTCTACGAGCAGTACTTC
TRBV30	TRBJ2-7	TRBD2	11	.	CAWGGVYEQYF	TGTGCCTGGGGGGGGGTCTACGAGCAGTACTTC
TRBV10-3	TRBJ1-1	TRBD1	15	.	CAISELGTGPTEAFF	TGTGCCATCAGTGAGTTGGGGACAGGCCCCACTGAAGCTTTCTTT
TRBV2	TRBJ2-5	TRBD1	14	.	CASRPRTGEETQYF	TGTGCCAGCAGACCCAGGACAGGGGAAGAGACCCAGTACTTC
TRBV11-2	TRBJ2-5	TRBD2	17	.	CASSLVGLAGAGETQYF	TGTGCCAGCAGCTTAGTCGGGCTAGCGGGAGCAGGCGAGACCCAGTACTTC
TRBV30	TRBJ1-1	.	14	.	CAFYRGRMNTEAFF	TGTGCCTTTTATAGGGGCAGGATGAACACTGAAGCTTTCTTT
TRBV28	TRBJ1-4	TRBD1	15	.	CAIQGALGPNEKLFF	TGTGCCATACAGGGGGCGCTAGGGCCGAATGAAAAACTGTTTTTT
TRBV9	TRBJ1-1	.	14	.	CASSPRATDTEAFF	TGTGCCAGCAGCCCCCGGGCCACGGACACTGAAGCTTTCTTT
TRBV19	TRBJ2-1	.	18	.	CASSIKGSRVSSYNEQFF	TGTGCCAGTAGTATAAAGGGGTCCCGGGTCAGCTCCTACAATGAGCAGTTCTTC
TRBV5-4	TRBJ2-7	TRBD1	16	.	CASSPHAGTGSYEQYF	TGTGCCAGCAGCCCCCATGCCGGGACAGGGTCCTACGAGCAGTACTTC
TRBV18	TRBJ1-1	.	14	.	CASSPGGQDTEAFF	TGTGCCAGCTCACCAGGGGGGCAAGACACTGAAGCTTTCTTT
TRBV27	TRBJ1-5	.	16	once	CASSLSIATSNQPQHF	TGTGCCAGCAGTTTATCGATAGCCACTAGCAATCAGCCCCAGCATTTT
TRBV6-6	TRBJ2-1	TRBD2	15	.	CASLPGRSSYNEQFF	TGTGCCAGCCTACCCGGGAGGAGCTCCTACAATGAGCAGTTCTTC
TRBV27	TRBJ1-4	.	15	.	CASSSPGVGSEKLFF	TGTGCCAGCAGTTCCCCGGGGGTGGGGAGTGAAAAACTGTTTTTT
TRBV5-1	TRBJ1-3	.	16	.	CASSPMGAHSGNTIYF	TGCGCCAGCAGCCCCATGGGTGCTCACTCTGGAAACACCATATATTTT
TRBV2	TRBJ1-2	TRBD1	15	many	CASITVPGGYYGYTF	TGTGCCAGCATAACGGTGCCAGGGGGCTATTATGGCTACACCTTC
TRBV30	TRBJ2-1	TRBD2	16	.	CAWVPQGLAGGNGQFF	TGTGCCTGGGTACCCCAGGGCCTAGCGGGAGGGAACGGGCAGTTCTTC
TRBV5-8	TRBJ2-5	.	13	.	CASSLRYQETQYF	TGTGCCAGCAGCTTACGCTACCAAGAGACCCAGTACTTC
TRBV15	TRBJ2-2	.	16	.	CATSRKRQDLTGELFF	TGTGCCACCAGCAGAAAGAGACAGGACCTCACCGGGGAGCTGTTTTTT
TRBV7-2	TRBJ2-1	TRBD2	17	.	CASSSSGNTYLYNEQFF	TGTGCCAGCAGCTCTAGCGGGAACACCTACCTTTACAATGAGCAGTTCTTC
TRBV7-2	TRBJ2-1	.	15	.	CASSLAHNPTNEQFF	TGTGCCAGCAGCTTAGCGCACAATCCTACTAATGAGCAGTTCTTC
TRBV7-2	TRBJ2-7	.	12	few	CASSFPMWEQYF	TGTGCCAGCAGCTTCCCGATGTGGGAGCAGTACTTC
TRBV27	TRBJ1-2	.	16	.	CASSRGRFPSNYGYTF	TGTGCCAGCAGCCGGGGGCGGTTTCCCTCTAACTATGGCTACACCTTC
TRBV5-4	TRBJ1-2	.	12	.	CASSLGAGGYTF	TGTGCCAGCAGCTTGGGAGCGGGGGGCTACACCTTC
TRBV11-2	TRBJ2-1	.	13	.	CASSGGSHNEQFF	TGTGCCAGCAGCGGTGGGTCCCACAATGAGCAGTTCTTC
TRBV7-9	TRBJ2-6	.	15	few	CASSPGVSGANVLTF	TGTGCCAGCAGCCCAGGGGTCTCTGGGGCCAACGTCCTGACTTTC
TRBV28	TRBJ2-2	.	13	.	CASSSTRVEELFF	TGTGCCAGCAGCTCAACTAGGGTAGAGGAGCTGTTTTTT
TRBV5-8	TRBJ1-2	.	14	.	CASSRQLLNYGYTF	TGTGCCAGCAGCCGGCAGCTTCTTAACTATGGCTACACCTTC
TRBV7-9	TRBJ2-7	TRBD1	16	few	CASSPKDRDMAYEQYF	TGTGCCAGCAGCCCTAAGGACAGGGATATGGCCTACGAGCAGTACTTC
TRBV7-8	TRBJ2-5	TRBD2	14	.	CASSFEAGGETQYF	TGTGCCAGCAGCTTCGAAGCGGGAGGAGAGACCCAGTACTTC
TRBV30	TRBJ2-6	.	18	.	CAWSPLKRVGAGANVLTF	TGTGCCTGGAGTCCCCTAAAGAGGGTGGGGGCTGGGGCCAACGTCCTGACTTTC
TRBV29-1	TRBJ2-7	.	14	.	CSVERGRGLGEQYF	TGCAGCGTTGAACGGGGCAGGGGTTTAGGGGAGCAGTACTTC